This TCR beta chain was sequenced for a study of graft-versus-host responses after intestinal transplantation. Study-wide context: Tacrolimus and steroids were given for around 3 years to all recipients after anti-thymocyte globulin induction. Overall study findings and caveats: GvH clones were identified in recipient marrow, with some first appearing in ileum or blood. Allograft graft-versus-host to host-versus-graft clonal ratios ran high in patients with graft-donor T cell macrochimerism.

This clone was picked up one time. Its antigen is not identified. Here immunoSEQ multiplex PCR was the method, and the copy in TCRdb shows in-frame clones only, minus some. The data show roughly 100,000 clones, roughly 89% seen once. The V gene's germline CDR1 is SGDLS and CDR2 YYNGEE. CDR3 length equals 14 residues. Trimming stripped 3 bases from V and 7 bases from J, with 16 bases between. This sample comprised unstimulated CD4+ T cells sorted from spleen or lymph node cells, obtained before transplant. This chain uses TRBV9 with TRBJ1-2; a possible D gene is TRBD1 (5 bases). The clonotype comes from a human donor who was the organ donor for an intestinal transplant. CDR3 DNA sequence: TGTGCCAGCAGCGGGGGTTGGGACTTACTTGGCTACACCTTC. Encoded protein: CASSGGWDLLGYTF.